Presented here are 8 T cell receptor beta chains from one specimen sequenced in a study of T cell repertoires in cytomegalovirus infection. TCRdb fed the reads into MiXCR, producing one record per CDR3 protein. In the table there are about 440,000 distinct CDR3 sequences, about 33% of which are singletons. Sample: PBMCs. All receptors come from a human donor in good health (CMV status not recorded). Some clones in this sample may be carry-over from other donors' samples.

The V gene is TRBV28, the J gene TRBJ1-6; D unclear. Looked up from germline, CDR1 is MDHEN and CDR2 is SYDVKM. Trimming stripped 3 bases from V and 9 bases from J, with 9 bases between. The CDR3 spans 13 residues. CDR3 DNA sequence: TGTGCCAGCAGTTTTGACGGGAGTTCACCCCTCCACTTT. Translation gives CASSFDGSSPLHF.

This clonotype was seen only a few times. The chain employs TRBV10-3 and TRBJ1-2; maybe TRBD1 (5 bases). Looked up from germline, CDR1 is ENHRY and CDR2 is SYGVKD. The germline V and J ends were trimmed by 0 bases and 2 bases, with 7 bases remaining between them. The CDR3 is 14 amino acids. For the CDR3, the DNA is TGTGCCATCAGTGAGTCTGACAGCAACTATGGCTACACCTTC. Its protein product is CAISESDSNYGYTF.

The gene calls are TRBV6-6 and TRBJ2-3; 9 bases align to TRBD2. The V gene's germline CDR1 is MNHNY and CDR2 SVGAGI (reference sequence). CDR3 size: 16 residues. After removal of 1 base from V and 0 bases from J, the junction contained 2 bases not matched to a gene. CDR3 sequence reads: CASSYLAGASTDTQYF. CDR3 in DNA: TGTGCCAGCAGTTACTTAGCGGGGGCGAGCACAGATACGCAGTATTTT.

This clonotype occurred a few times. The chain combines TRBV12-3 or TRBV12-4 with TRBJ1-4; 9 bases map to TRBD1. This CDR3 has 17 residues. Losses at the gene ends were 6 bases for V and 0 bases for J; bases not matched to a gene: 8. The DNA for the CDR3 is TGTGCCAGCAGACAGGGACAGGGACTTGCAACTAATGAAAAACTGTTTTTT. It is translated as CASRQGQGLATNEKLFF.

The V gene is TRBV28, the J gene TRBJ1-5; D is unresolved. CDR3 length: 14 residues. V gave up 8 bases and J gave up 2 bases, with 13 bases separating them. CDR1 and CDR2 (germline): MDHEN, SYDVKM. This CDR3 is CASFGEFGNQPQHF. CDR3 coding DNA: TGTGCCAGCTTCGGGGAATTCGGCAATCAGCCCCAGCATTTT.

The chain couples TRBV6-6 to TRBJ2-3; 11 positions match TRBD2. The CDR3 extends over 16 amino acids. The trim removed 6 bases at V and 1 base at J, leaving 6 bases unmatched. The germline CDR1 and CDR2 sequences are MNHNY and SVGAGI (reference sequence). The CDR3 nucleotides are TGTGCCAGCAGGAAGGGTAGCGGGGGGGGCACAGATACGCAGTATTTT. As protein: CASRKGSGGGTDTQYF.

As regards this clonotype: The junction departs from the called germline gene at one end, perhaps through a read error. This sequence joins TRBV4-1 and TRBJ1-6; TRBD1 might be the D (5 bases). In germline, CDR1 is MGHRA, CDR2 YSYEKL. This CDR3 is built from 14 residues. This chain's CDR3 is CASSQGQNNSHLHF. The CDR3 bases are TGCGCCAGCAGCCAAGGACAGAATAATTCACACCTCCACTTT.

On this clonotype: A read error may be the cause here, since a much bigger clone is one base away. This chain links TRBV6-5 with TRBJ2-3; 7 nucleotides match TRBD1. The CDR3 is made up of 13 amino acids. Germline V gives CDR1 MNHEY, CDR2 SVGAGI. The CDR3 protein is CASSKQGSDTQSF. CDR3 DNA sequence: TGTGCCAGCAGTAAACAGGGGTCAGATACGCAGTCTTTT.